The present T cell receptor beta chain was sequenced within a study of blood T cell repertoires in COVID-19. Study context: The United States, Italy and Spain were the sources of the acute and convalescent COVID-19 samples.

TCRdb's table, derived via immunoSEQ multiplex PCR, lists solely in-frame clones and lacks some. The table shows about 26,000 clones, with approximately 85% occurring only once. The CDR3 is 13 residues long. After removal of 5 bases from V and 7 bases from J, the junction contained 7 bases not matched to a gene. The germline V gene has CDR1 SGHTA and CDR2 FQGNSA. This TCR was sampled from a woman aged 80 or over with COVID-19, enrolled during active disease. This sequence joins TRBV7-2 and TRBJ1-1; TRBD1 matches at 7 bases. Sequencing input: peripheral blood. As DNA, the CDR3 is TGTGCCAGCAGCCTTGGGACAGTGAATGAAGCTTTCTTT. Encoded protein: CASSLGTVNEAFF. The complete variable domain, with remaining parts taken from reference TRBV7-2 and TRBJ1-1, reads GAGVSQSPSNKVTEKGKDVELRCDPISGHTALYWYRQSLGQGLEFLIYFQGNSAPDKSGLPSDRFSAERTGGSVSTLTIQRTQQEDSAVYLCASSLGTVNEAFFGQGTRLTVV.